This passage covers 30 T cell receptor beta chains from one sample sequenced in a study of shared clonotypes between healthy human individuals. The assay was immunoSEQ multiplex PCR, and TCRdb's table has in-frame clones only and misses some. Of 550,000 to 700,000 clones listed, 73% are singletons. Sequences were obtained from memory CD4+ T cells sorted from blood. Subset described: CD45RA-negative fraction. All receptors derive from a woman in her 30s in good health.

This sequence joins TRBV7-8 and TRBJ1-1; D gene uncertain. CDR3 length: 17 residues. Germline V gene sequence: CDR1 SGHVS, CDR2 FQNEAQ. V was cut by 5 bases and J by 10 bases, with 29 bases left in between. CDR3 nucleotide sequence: TGTGCCAGCAGCGCCGCCCGCAGGCTTAACCCCGTTGTGCGAGCTTTCTTT. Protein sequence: CASSAARRLNPVVRAFF.

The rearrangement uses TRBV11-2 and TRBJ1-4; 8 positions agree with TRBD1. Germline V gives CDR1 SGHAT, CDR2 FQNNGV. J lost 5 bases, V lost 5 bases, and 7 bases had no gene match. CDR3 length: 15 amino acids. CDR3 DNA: TGTGCCAGCAGCCTAAGGGACAGGCCAAATGAAAAACTGTTTTTT. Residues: CASSLRDRPNEKLFF.

The CDR3 DNA sequence: TGCGCCAGCAGCACTGCACAGGGCTATAGCACAGATACGCAGTATTTT. Its protein is CASSTAQGYSTDTQYF. The rearrangement links TRBV5-1 to TRBJ2-3; possible D gene TRBD1, 6 bases. V lost 4 bases and J 0 bases, leaving 15 bases between the germline ends. Germline CDR1 reads SGHRS; CDR2 reads YFSETQ. The CDR3 loop spans 16 amino acids.

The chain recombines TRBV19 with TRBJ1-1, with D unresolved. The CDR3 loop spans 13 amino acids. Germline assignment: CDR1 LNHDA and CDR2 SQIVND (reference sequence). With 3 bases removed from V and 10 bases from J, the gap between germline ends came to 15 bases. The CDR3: CASSIHGRPGAFF. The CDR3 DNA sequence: TGTGCCAGTAGTATTCACGGAAGGCCCGGAGCTTTCTTT.

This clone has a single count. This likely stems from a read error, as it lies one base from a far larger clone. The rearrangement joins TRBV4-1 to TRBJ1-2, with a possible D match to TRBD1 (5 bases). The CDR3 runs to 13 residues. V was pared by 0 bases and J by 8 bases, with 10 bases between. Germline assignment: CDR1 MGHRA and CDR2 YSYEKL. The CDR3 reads CASSQDSGVGYTF. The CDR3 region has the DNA TGCGCCAGCAGCCAAGATTCGGGGGTCGGCTACACCTTC.

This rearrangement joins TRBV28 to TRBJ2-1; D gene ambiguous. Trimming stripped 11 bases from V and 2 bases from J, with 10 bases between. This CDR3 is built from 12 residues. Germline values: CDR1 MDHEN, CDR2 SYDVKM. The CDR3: CAGFGAYNEQFF. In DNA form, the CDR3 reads TGTGCCGGGTTCGGCGCCTACAATGAGCAGTTCTTC.

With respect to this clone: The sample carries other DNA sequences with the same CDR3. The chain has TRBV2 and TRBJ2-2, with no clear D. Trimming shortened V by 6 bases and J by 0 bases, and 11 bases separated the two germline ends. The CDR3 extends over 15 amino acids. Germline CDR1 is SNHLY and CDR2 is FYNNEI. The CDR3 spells CASRRLAANTGELFF. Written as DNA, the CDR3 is TGTGCCAGCAGGCGACTGGCCGCGAACACCGGGGAGCTGTTTTTT.

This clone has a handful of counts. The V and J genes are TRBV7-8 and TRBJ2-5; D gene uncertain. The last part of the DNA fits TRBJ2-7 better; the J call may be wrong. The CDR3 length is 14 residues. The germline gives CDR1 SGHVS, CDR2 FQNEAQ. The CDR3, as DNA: TGTGCCAGCAGCTCTATGGACGGTCCCTACGAGCAGTACTTC. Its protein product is CASSSMDGPYEQYF.

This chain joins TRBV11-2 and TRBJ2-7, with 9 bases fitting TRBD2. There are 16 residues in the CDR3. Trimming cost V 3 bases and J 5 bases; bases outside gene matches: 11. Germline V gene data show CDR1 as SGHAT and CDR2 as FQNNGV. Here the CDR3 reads CASSFGGTSLGNEQYF. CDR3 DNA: TGTGCCAGCAGCTTTGGTGGGACTAGCTTGGGCAACGAGCAGTACTTC.

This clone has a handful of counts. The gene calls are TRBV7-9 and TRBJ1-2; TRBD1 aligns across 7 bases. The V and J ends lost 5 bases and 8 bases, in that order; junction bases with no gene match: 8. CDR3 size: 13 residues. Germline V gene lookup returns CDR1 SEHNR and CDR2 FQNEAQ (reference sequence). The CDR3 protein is CASSPGQREGYTF. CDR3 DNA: TGTGCCAGCAGCCCGGGACAGAGAGAGGGCTACACCTTC.

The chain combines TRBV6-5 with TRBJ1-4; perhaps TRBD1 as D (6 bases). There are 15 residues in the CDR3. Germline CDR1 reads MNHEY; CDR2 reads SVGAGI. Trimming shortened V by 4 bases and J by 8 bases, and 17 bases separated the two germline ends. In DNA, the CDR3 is TGTGCCAGCAGTTCCCCCCCGGGGGCCCGAGAAAAACTGTTTTTT. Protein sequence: CASSSPPGAREKLFF.

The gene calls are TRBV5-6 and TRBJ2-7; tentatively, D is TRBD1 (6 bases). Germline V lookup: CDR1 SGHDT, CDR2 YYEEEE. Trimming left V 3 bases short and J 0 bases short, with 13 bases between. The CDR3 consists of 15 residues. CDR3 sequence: CASSSPRDNSYEQYF. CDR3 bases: TGTGCCAGCAGCTCCCCTCGGGACAACTCCTACGAGCAGTACTTC. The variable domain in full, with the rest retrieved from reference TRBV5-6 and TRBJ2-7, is DAGVTQSPTHLIKTRGQQVTLRCSPKSGHDTVSWYQQALGQGPQFIFQYYEEEERQRGNFPDRFSGHQFPNYSSELNVNALLLGDSALYLCASSSPRDNSYEQYFGPGTRLTVT.

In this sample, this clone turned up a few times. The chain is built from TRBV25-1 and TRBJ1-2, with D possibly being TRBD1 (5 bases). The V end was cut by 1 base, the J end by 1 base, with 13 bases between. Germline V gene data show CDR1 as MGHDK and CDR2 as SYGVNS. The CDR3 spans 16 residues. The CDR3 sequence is CASSEFEGTSNYGYTF. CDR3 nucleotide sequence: TGTGCCAGCAGTGAATTCGAAGGGACTAGTAACTATGGCTACACCTTC.

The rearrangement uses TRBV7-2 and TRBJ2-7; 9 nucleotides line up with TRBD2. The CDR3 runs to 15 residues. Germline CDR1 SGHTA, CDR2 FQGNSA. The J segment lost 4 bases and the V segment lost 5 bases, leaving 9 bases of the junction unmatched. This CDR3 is CASSHQAGGGYEQYF. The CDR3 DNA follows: TGTGCCAGCAGCCATCAAGCGGGAGGTGGGTACGAGCAGTACTTC.

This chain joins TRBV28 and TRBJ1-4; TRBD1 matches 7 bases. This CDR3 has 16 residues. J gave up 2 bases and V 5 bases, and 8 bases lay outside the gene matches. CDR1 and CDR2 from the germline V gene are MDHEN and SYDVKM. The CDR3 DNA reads TGTGCCAGCAGTCGAGTCCCGGGACAGACTAATGAAAAACTGTTTTTT. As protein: CASSRVPGQTNEKLFF.

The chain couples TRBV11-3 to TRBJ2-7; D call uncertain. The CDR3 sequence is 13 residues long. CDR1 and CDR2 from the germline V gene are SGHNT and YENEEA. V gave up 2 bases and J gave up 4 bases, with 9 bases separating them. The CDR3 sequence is CASSLIDGYEQYF. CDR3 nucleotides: TGTGCCAGCAGCTTAATAGACGGGTACGAGCAGTACTTC.

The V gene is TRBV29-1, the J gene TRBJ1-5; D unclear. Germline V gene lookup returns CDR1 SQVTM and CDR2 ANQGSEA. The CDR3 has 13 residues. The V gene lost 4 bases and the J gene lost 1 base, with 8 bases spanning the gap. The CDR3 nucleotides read TGCAGCGTTGGATCGGGGAGCAATCAGCCCCAGCATTTT. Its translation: CSVGSGSNQPQHF.

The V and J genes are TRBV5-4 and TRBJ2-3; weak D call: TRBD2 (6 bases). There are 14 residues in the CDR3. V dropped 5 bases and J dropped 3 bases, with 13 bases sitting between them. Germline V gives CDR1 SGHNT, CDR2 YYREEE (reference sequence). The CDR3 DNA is TGTGCCAGCAGATCCCAAGGAGGGACAGATACGCAGTATTTT. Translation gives CASRSQGGTDTQYF.

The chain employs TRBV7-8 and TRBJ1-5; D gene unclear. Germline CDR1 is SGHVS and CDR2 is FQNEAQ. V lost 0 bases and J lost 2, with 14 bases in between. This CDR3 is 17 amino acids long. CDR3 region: CASSLASSLGGNQPQHF. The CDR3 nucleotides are TGTGCCAGCAGCTTAGCGTCCAGTCTCGGGGGCAATCAGCCCCAGCATTTT.

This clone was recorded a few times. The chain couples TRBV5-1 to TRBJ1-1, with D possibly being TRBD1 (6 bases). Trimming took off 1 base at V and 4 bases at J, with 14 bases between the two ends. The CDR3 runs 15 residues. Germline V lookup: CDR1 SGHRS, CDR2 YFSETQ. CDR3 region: CASSLTGLAVTEAFF. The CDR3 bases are TGCGCCAGCAGCTTGACAGGGTTGGCGGTCACTGAAGCTTTCTTT.

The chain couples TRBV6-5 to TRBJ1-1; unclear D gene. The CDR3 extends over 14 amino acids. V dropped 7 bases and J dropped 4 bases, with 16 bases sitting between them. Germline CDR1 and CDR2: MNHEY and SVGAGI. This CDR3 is CASTSRTPLTEAFF. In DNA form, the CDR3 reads TGTGCCAGCACCTCCCGGACCCCACTCACTGAAGCTTTCTTT.

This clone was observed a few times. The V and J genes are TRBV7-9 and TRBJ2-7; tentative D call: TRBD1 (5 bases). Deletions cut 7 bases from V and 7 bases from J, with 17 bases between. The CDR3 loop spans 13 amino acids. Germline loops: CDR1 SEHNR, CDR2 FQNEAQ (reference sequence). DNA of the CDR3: TGTGCCAGCACGGCCAGGTGGTCAGGGGAGCAGTACTTC. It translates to CASTARWSGEQYF.

This CDR3 is CASSLGTSGSTDTQYF. CDR3 DNA: TGTGCCAGCTCACTTGGGACTAGCGGAAGCACAGATACGCAGTATTTT. The V gene is TRBV18, the J gene TRBJ2-3; 11 nucleotides agree with TRBD2. Germline loops: CDR1 KGHSH, CDR2 LQKENI. The CDR3 totals 16 residues. The ends lost 4 bases at V and 0 bases at J; junction bases unmatched: 3.

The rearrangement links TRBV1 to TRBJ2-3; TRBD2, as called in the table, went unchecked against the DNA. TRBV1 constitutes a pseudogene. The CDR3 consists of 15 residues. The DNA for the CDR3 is TGCACCAGCAGCCAAGATCGAGTGATTGCAGATACGCAGTATTTT. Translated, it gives CTSSQDRVIADTQYF.

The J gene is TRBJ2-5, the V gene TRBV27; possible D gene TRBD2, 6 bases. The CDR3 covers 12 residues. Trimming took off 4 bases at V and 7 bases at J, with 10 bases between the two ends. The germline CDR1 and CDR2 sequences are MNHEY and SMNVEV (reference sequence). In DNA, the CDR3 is TGTGCCAGCAGTTCACGGGACTGGACCCAGTACTTC. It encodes CASSSRDWTQYF.

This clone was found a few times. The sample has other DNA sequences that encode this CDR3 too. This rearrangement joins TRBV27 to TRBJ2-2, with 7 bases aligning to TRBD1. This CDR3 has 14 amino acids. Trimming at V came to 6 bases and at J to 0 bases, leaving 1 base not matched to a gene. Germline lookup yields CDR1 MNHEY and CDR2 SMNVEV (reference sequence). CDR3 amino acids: CASRGQSNTGELFF. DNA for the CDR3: TGTGCCAGCAGGGGACAGTCGAACACCGGGGAGCTGTTTTTT.

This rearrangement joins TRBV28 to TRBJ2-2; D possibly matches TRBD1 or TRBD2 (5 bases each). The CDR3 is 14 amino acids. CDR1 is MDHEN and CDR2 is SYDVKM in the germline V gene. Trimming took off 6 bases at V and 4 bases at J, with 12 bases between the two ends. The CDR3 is CASSRGGSTGELFF. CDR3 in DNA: TGTGCCAGCAGCCGGGGCGGAAGCACCGGGGAGCTGTTTTTT.

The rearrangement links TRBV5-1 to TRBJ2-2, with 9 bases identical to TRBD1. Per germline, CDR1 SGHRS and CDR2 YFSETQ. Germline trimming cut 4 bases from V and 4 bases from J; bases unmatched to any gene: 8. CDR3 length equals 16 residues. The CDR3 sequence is CASSPDRGTGTGELFF. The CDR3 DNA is TGCGCCAGCAGCCCGGACAGGGGCACGGGCACCGGGGAGCTGTTTTTT.

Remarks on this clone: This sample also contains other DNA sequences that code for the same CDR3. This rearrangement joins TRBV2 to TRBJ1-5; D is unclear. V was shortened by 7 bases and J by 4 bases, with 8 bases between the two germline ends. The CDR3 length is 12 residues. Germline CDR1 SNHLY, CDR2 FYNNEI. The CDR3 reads CASTPGNQPQHF. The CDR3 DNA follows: TGTGCCAGCACCCCGGGGAATCAGCCCCAGCATTTT. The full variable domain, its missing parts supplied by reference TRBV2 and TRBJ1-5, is EPEVTQTPSHQVTQMGQEVILRCVPISNHLYFYWYRQILGQKVEFLVSFYNNEISEKSEIFDDQFSVERPDGSNFTLKIRSTKLEDSAMYFCASTPGNQPQHFGDGTRLSIL.

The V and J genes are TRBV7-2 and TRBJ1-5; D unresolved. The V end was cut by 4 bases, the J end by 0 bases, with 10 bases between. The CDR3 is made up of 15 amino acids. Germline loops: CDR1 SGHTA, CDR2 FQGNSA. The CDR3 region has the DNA TGTGCCAGCAGCTCCGGGGTGTATAGCAATCAGCCCCAGCATTTT. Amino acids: CASSSGVYSNQPQHF.